This T cell receptor beta chain was captured in a study of T cell changes during pregnancy in multiple sclerosis. Generated by immunoSEQ multiplex PCR, the TCRdb table keeps only in-frame clones and is missing some. The table shows about 59,000 clones, with around 94% occurring only once. The CDR3 runs 14 residues. Germline V gene data show CDR1 as MRHNA and CDR2 as SNTAGT. V lost 2 bases and J lost 6, with 10 bases in between. The V gene is TRBV6-4, the J gene TRBJ2-2; a possible D gene is TRBD2 (5 bases). The TCR originated in a female donor with multiple sclerosis, enrolled in a pregnancy study. The source was CD8+ T cells from peripheral blood mononuclear cells, collected after pregnancy. CDR3 nucleotide sequence: TGTGCCAGCAGTGACAGGGAGTCCCCCGGGGAGCTGTTTTTT. It yields the protein CASSDRESPGELFF.